The following is a T cell receptor beta chain sequence with its context. Its specificity is not known. The source of the sample is a study of beta chain features in type 1 diabetes. The study, taken as a whole, reports: Amplification by PCR could prefer shorter templates, with the same effect in patients and controls. Diminished insertions and augmented deletions at VDJ junctions characterized type 1 diabetes patients. Unsettled here was the matter of whether HLA type influences TCRB rearrangement.

Markers CD45RO/CCR7/CD25/CD127/CD95/CD27 served to sort CD4+ naive, central memory, regulatory and stem cell-like memory cells. Expressed TCRB transcripts were sequenced after all isolated RNA was converted to cDNA. TCRdb keeps only in-frame clones here, not all; method: immunoSEQ multiplex PCR. The sample records more than 110,000 clones, roughly 7.2% being singletons. With 3 bases removed from V and 0 bases from J, the gap between germline ends came to 9 bases. Looked up from germline, CDR1 is LNHDA and CDR2 is SQIVND (reference sequence). The CDR3 covers 14 residues. Sequenced sample: central memory CD4+ T cells from blood. This receptor was obtained from a woman aged 25 to 39 in good health. The rearrangement links TRBV19 to TRBJ2-7; D possibly corresponds to TRBD2 (6 bases). The CDR3 region has the DNA TGTGCCAGTAGTATTGTTAGCGGCTCCTACGAGCAGTACTTC. Protein: CASSIVSGSYEQYF.